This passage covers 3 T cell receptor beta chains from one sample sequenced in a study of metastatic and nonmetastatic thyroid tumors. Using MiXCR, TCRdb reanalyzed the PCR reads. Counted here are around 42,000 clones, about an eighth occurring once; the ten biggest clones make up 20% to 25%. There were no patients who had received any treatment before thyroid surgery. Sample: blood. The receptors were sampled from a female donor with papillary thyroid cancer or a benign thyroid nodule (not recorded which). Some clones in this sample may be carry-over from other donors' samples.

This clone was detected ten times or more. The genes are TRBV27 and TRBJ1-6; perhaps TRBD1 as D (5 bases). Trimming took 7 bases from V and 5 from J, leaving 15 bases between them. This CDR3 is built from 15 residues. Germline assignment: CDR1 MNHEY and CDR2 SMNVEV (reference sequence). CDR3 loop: CASKRGFGNNSPLHF. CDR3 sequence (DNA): TGTGCCAGCAAAAGGGGATTCGGTAATAATTCACCCCTCCACTTT.

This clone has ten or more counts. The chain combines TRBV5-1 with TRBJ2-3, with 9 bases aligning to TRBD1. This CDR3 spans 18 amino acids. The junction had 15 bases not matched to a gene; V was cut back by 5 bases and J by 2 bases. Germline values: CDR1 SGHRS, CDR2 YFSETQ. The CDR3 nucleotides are TGCGCCAGCAGTCGACGAGCCGGGACAGGGATCACCACAGATACGCAGTATTTT. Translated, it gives CASSRRAGTGITTDTQYF.

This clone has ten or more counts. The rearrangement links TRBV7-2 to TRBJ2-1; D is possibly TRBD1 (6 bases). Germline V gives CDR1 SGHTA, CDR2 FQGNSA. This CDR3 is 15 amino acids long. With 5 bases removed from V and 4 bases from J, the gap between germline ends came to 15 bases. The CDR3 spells CASSLHRDKYNEQFF. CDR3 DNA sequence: TGTGCCAGCAGCCTACACAGGGACAAATACAATGAGCAGTTCTTC.